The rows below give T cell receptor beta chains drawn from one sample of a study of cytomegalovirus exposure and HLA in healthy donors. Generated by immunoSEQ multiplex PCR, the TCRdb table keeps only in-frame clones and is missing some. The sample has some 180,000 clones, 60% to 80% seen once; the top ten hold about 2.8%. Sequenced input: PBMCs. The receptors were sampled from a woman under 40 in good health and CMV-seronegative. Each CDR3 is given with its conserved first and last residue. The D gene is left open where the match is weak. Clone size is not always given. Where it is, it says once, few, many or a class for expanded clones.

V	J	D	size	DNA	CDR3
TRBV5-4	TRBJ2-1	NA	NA	TGTGCCAGCAGCGGGCAAGGAAACTCCTACAATGAGCAGTTCTTC	CASSGQGNSYNEQFF
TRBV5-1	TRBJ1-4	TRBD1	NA	TGCGCCAGCAGCATACAGGGGGGGGATGAAAAACTGTTTTTT	CASSIQGGDEKLFF
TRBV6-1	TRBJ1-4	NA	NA	TGTGCCAGCACCCTCGCGCTGGGGGGGATCGAAAAACTGTTTTTT	CASTLALGGIEKLFF
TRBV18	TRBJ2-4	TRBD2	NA	TGTGCCAGCTCACCTAGCGGGAGGGTGTTGAACATTCAGTACTTC	CASSPSGRVLNIQYF
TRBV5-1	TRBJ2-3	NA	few	TGCGCCAGCAGCTTAGAGATTCGCACAGATACGCAGTATTTT	CASSLEIRTDTQYF
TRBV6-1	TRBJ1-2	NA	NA	TGTGCCAGCAGTGAAAGGGACACGTATGGCTACACCTTC	CASSERDTYGYTF
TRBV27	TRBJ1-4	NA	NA	TGTGCCAGCAGTTTATCTAGACAGTTAAATGAAAAACTGTTTTTT	CASSLSRQLNEKLFF
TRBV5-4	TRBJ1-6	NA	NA	TGTGCCAGCAGCTTGTTGACAGGACGCTCCTATAATTCACCCCTCCACTTT	CASSLLTGRSYNSPLHF
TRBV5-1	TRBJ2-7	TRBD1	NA	TGCGCCAGCAGCTCCCCGGACAGGGGGGGAAGAAACGAGCAGTACTTC	CASSSPDRGGRNEQYF
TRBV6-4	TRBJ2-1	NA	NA	TGTGCCAGCAGCCCCATGGGCGTATACAATGAGCAGTTCTTC	CASSPMGVYNEQFF
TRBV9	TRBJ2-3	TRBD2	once	TGTGCCAGCAGCGTAGCTAGCGGAATTGACCCAGATACGCAGTATTTT	CASSVASGIDPDTQYF
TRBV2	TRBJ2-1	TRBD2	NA	TGTGCCAGCAGTGAAAGTTTAGCAGCTCCGGGACTAGCGGGATCTTACAATGAGCAGTTCTTC	CASSESLAAPGLAGSYNEQFF
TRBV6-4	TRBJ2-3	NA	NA	TGTGCCAGCAGTGACCTTATTACAGATACGCAGTATTTT	CASSDLITDTQYF
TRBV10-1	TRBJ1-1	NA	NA	TGCGCCAGCAGTGAGTCGAGCGGGGGAGGGACTGAAGCTTTCTTT	CASSESSGGGTEAFF
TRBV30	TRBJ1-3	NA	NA	TGTGCCTGGAGTGTTGGAGGGACTGGAAACACCATATATTTT	CAWSVGGTGNTIYF